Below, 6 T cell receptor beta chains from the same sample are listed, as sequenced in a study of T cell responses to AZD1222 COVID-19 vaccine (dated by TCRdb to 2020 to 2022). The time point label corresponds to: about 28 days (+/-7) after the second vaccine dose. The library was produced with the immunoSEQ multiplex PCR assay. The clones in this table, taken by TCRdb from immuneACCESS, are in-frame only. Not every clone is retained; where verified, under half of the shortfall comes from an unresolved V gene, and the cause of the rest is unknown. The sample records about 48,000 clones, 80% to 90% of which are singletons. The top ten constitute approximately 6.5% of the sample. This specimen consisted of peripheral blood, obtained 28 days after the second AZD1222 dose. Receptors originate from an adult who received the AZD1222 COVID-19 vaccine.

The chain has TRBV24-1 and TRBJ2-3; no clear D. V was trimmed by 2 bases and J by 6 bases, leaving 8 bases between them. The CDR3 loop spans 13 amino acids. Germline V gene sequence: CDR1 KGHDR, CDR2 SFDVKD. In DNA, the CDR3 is TGTGCCACCAGTGATTCGGTGGCGGATACGCAGTATTTT. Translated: CATSDSVADTQYF.

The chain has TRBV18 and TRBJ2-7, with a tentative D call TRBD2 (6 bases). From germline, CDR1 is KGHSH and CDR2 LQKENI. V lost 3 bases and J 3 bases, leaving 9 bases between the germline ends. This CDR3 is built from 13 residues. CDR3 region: CASSPTTSYEQYF. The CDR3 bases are TGTGCCAGCTCACCGACGACTAGCTACGAGCAGTACTTC. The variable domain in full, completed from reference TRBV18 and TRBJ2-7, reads NAGVMQNPRHLVRRRGQEARLRCSPMKGHSHVYWYRQLPEEGLKFMVYLQKENIIDESGMPKERFSAEFPKEGPSILRIQQVVRGDSAAYFCASSPTTSYEQYFGPGTRLTVT.

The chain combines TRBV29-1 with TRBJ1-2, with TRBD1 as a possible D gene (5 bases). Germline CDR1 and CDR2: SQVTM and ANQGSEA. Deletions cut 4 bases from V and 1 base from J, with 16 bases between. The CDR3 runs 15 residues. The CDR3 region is CSVAGARTLNYGYTF. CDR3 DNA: TGCAGCGTTGCTGGGGCCAGAACTCTTAACTATGGCTACACCTTC.

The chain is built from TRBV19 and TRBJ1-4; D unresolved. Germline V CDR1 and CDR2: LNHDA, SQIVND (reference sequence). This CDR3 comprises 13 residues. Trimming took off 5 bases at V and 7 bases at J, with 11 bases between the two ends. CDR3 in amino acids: CASSSQAGEKLFF. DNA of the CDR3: TGTGCCAGTAGTTCCCAGGCGGGTGAAAAACTGTTTTTT.

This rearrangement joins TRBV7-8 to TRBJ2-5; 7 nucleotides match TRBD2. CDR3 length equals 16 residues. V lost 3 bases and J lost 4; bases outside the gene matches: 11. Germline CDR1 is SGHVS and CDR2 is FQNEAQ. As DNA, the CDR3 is TGTGCCAGCAGCTTCTCGGCGGGGGTTCTAGGAGAGACCCAGTACTTC. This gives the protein CASSFSAGVLGETQYF.

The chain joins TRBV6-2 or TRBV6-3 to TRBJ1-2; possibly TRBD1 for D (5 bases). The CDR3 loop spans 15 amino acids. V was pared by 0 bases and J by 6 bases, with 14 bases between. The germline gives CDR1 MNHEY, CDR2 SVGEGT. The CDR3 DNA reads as TGTGCCAGCAGTTACTCTTCCGGGACGGCTGATGGCTACACCTTC. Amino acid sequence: CASSYSSGTADGYTF.